The next 32 T cell receptor beta chains were all read from a single sample in a study of blood T cell repertoires in COVID-19. Produced via immunoSEQ multiplex PCR; TCRdb's table is partial and in-frame only. The sample includes fewer than 200,000 clones, roughly 85% of them seen just once. The specimen was peripheral blood. The receptor set was obtained from a woman in her 70s with acute or convalescent COVID-19.

This clone occurred once. The rearrangement links TRBV5-1 to TRBJ1-1; possibly TRBD1 for D (6 bases). This CDR3 has 20 amino acids. Germline V gives CDR1 SGHRS, CDR2 YFSETQ. V was pared by 3 bases and J by 0 bases, with 27 bases between. CDR3 residues: CASSSTFNRASWEMNTEAFF. CDR3 coding DNA: TGCGCCAGCAGCTCGACCTTCAACAGGGCATCTTGGGAGATGAACACTGAAGCTTTCTTT.

V and J are TRBV11-2 and TRBJ2-1; 7 bases are a match to TRBD2. After removal of 0 bases from V and 4 bases from J, the junction contained 12 bases not matched to a gene. CDR1 and CDR2 (germline): SGHAT, FQNNGV. The CDR3 totals 18 residues. The CDR3 DNA follows: TGTGCCAGCAGCTTAGATCGGGTTCGAGGGAGGGAATACAATGAGCAGTTCTTC. Protein: CASSLDRVRGREYNEQFF. Complete variable domain (other parts from reference TRBV11-2 and TRBJ2-1): EAGVAQSPRYKIIEKRQSVAFWCNPISGHATLYWYQQILGQGPKLLIQFQNNGVVDDSQLPKDRFSAERLKGVDSTLKIQPAKLEDSAVYLCASSLDRVRGREYNEQFFGPGTRLTVL.

The chain employs TRBV5-4 and TRBJ2-5; 10 bases agree with TRBD1. Germline V gene lookup returns CDR1 SGHNT and CDR2 YYREEE (reference sequence). The CDR3 length is 16 residues. The V and J ends lost 3 bases and 0 bases, in that order; junction bases with no gene match: 5. For the CDR3, the DNA is TGTGCCAGCAGCTCCGGACAGGGGGAGAACCAAGAGACCCAGTACTTC. This sequence encodes CASSSGQGENQETQYF.

The rearrangement links TRBV21-1 to TRBJ2-2; no DNA check was done on the table's D call, TRBD2. TRBV21-1 corresponds to a pseudogene. This CDR3 comprises 17 residues. CDR3 sequence (DNA): TGTGCCAGCAGCAAGAGGGTATGGTCCCCTAAAACCGGGGAGCTGTTTTTT. Translation: CASSKRVWSPKTGELFF.

The chain joins TRBV24-1 to TRBJ2-5, with TRBD1 matching 8 bases. The CDR3 spans 17 residues. The ends lost 6 bases at V and 3 bases at J; junction bases unmatched: 14. Looked up from germline, CDR1 is KGHDR and CDR2 is SFDVKD. The CDR3 region has the DNA TGTGCCACCAGTCCCTCCCAGGGCGACAGGGGAGAAGAGACCCAGTACTTC. It codes for CATSPSQGDRGEETQYF.

This clone was seen just once. The rearrangement joins TRBV6-1 to TRBJ1-2; D is uncertain. Trimming left V 2 bases short and J 4 bases short, with 14 bases between. The CDR3 length is 15 residues. In germline, CDR1 is MNHNS, CDR2 SASEGT. DNA of the CDR3: TGTGCCAGCAGTGAATCCCCCGGGTTCTTCTATGGCTACACCTTC. Translating it yields CASSESPGFFYGYTF.

The V call is TRBV18, the J call TRBJ2-2; D is unclear. V was clipped by 3 bases and J by 6 bases, with 5 bases between them. Germline loops: CDR1 KGHSH, CDR2 LQKENI. The CDR3 has 12 residues. The CDR3 DNA reads as TGTGCCAGCTCACCCTATGCCGGGGAGCTGTTTTTT. Translating gives CASSPYAGELFF.

The CDR3 is CASRTGDQPQHF. In nucleotides, the CDR3 is TGTGCCAGTAGGACAGGGGATCAGCCCCAGCATTTT. The V gene is TRBV19, the J gene TRBJ1-5, with TRBD1 matching over 8 bases. V lost 6 bases to trimming and J lost 5 bases; unmatched junction nucleotides: 0. CDR1 is LNHDA and CDR2 is SQIVND in the germline V gene (reference sequence). This CDR3 contains 12 residues.

The chain employs TRBV24-1 and TRBJ2-2; 8 bases map to TRBD1. The CDR3 extends over 16 amino acids. V was clipped by 3 bases and J by 4 bases; unmatched bases: 6. Germline loops: CDR1 KGHDR, CDR2 SFDVKD. As DNA, the CDR3 is TGTGCCACCAGTGATGACAGGGGATTCCTCACCGGGGAGCTGTTTTTT. It encodes CATSDDRGFLTGELFF.

The chain links TRBV10-1 to TRBJ2-4; maybe TRBD2 (5 bases). The CDR3 consists of 16 residues. Trimming took off 3 bases at V and 0 bases at J, with 12 bases between the two ends. CDR1 is WNHNN, CDR2 SYGVQD, per germline (reference sequence). The CDR3 is CASSEGLVLAKNIQYF. The CDR3 DNA follows: TGCGCCAGCAGTGAAGGACTGGTACTAGCCAAAAACATTCAGTACTTC.

The J gene is TRBJ2-3, the V gene TRBV3-1 (or the pseudogene TRBV3-2), with 8 bases aligning to TRBD2. J lost 3 bases, V lost 3 bases, and 11 bases had no gene match. The CDR3 covers 17 residues. Germline assignment: CDR1 LGHDT and CDR2 YNNKEL (reference sequence). The CDR3 nucleotides are TGTGCCAGCAGCCACCGAGCGGGGGTTGGTAATACAGATACGCAGTATTTT. This codes for CASSHRAGVGNTDTQYF.

The chain links TRBV6-1 to TRBJ2-1; 14 positions match TRBD2. The CDR3 is 18 amino acids. J gave up 4 bases and V 0 bases, and 5 bases lay outside the gene matches. Looked up from germline, CDR1 is MNHNS and CDR2 is SASEGT. CDR3 in amino acids: CASSEARTSGRWYNEQFF. CDR3 in DNA: TGTGCCAGCAGTGAAGCGAGGACTAGCGGGAGGTGGTACAATGAGCAGTTCTTC.

This clone was counted between two and nine times. The chain employs TRBV5-6 and TRBJ2-5; D may be TRBD2 (5 bases). The CDR3 totals 13 residues. V was clipped by 2 bases and J by 5 bases, with 10 bases between them. CDR1 is SGHDT, CDR2 YYEEEE, per germline. The CDR3: CASSLGWEETQYF. The CDR3 DNA is TGTGCCAGCAGCTTAGGGTGGGAGGAGACCCAGTACTTC.

A single count supports this clone. The rearrangement uses TRBV23-1 and TRBJ1-3, with 10 bases fitting TRBD1. TRBV23-1 is an open reading frame whose function is uncertain. CDR3 length equals 15 residues. Germline trimming cut 2 bases from V and 3 bases from J; bases unmatched to any gene: 1. Here the CDR3 DNA reads TGCGCCAGCAGTCAAGACAGGGGGCTTGGAAACACCATATATTTT. It translates to CASSQDRGLGNTIYF.

This clone is a singleton in its sample. The rearrangement joins TRBV6-1 to TRBJ2-7, with D possibly matching TRBD1 (7 bases). This CDR3 contains 16 residues. Looked up from germline, CDR1 is MNHNS and CDR2 is SASEGT. Trimming pared 4 bases from V and 2 bases from J, leaving 18 bases between. CDR3 loop: CASSARGQGGAYEQYF. The CDR3 DNA follows: TGTGCCAGCAGTGCCCGAGGGCAGGGGGGTGCCTACGAGCAGTACTTC.

The chain carries TRBV6-5 and TRBJ2-7; 7 bases align to TRBD2. Germline CDR1 is MNHEY and CDR2 is SVGAGI. This CDR3 has 15 amino acids. Unmatched junction bases numbered 15, after V lost 7 bases and J lost 6 bases. The CDR3 loop is CASTRIASGTAEQYF. CDR3 DNA sequence: TGTGCCAGCACCCGAATAGCAAGCGGGACGGCCGAGCAGTACTTC.

A word on this clone: The identical CDR3 is also encoded by other nucleotide sequences in the sample. The chain employs TRBV12-3 or TRBV12-4 and TRBJ1-2; the D gene is possibly TRBD1 (6 bases). CDR3 length: 13 residues. With 2 bases removed from V and 2 bases from J, the gap between germline ends came to 6 bases. CDR3 region: CASSLTGNYGYTF. CDR3 bases: TGTGCCAGCAGTTTAACAGGGAACTATGGCTACACCTTC.

The gene calls are TRBV5-5 and TRBJ2-6, with D tentatively TRBD2 (5 bases). V was shortened by 4 bases and J by 2 bases, with 10 bases between the two germline ends. The length of the CDR3 is 15 residues. Germline V gene lookup returns CDR1 SGHKS and CDR2 YYEKEE (reference sequence). The CDR3 spells CASSPVGAGANVLTF. CDR3 sequence (DNA): TGTGCCAGCAGCCCCGTCGGGGCTGGGGCCAACGTCCTGACTTTC. The full variable domain, its missing parts supplied by reference TRBV5-5 and TRBJ2-6, is DAGVTQSPTHLIKTRGQQVTLRCSPISGHKSVSWYQQVLGQGPQFIFQYYEKEERGRGNFPDRFSARQFPNYSSELNVNALLLGDSALYLCASSPVGAGANVLTFGAGSRLTVL.

In its sample, this clone was seen a few times. The chain links TRBV7-2 to TRBJ2-5, with D maybe TRBD1 (6 bases). The germline gives CDR1 SGHTA, CDR2 FQGNSA. Trimming left V 6 bases short and J 5 bases short, with 13 bases between. This CDR3 region has 13 residues. The CDR3 loop reads CASSPGVAETQYF. The CDR3 nucleotides read TGTGCCAGCAGTCCAGGGGTTGCGGAGACCCAGTACTTC.

V and J are TRBV7-6 and TRBJ2-7; D might be TRBD1 (5 bases). CDR3 length equals 15 residues. Trimming left V 5 bases short and J 5 bases short, with 19 bases between. Germline lookup yields CDR1 SGHVS and CDR2 FNYEAQ. The CDR3 bases are TGTGCCAGCAGCCTAGAATCCGGCACAGGTCACGAGCAGTACTTC. It encodes CASSLESGTGHEQYF.

This chain links TRBV29-1 with TRBJ2-3; D call uncertain. Germline assignment: CDR1 SQVTM and CDR2 ANQGSEA. V shed 6 bases and J shed 2 bases, with 12 bases lying between them. The CDR3 length is 13 residues. Written as DNA, the CDR3 is TGCAGCGTAGTCCCCGAGAACACAGATACGCAGTATTTT. Translation gives CSVVPENTDTQYF.

This CDR3 is CASRSFGDGYTF. CDR3 nucleotides: TGTGCCAGCCGATCCTTTGGAGATGGCTACACCTTC. This sequence joins TRBV2 and TRBJ1-2; D uncertain. This CDR3 contains 12 residues. CDR1 and CDR2 (germline): SNHLY, FYNNEI. Trimming removed 8 bases from V and 6 bases from J, with 13 bases in between.

The J gene is TRBJ2-2, the V gene TRBV30; 8 nucleotides line up with TRBD2. The CDR3 is 15 residues long. Germline CDR1 GTSNPN, CDR2 SVGIG (reference sequence). V was pared by 5 bases and J by 7 bases, with 12 bases of the junction left unmatched. This CDR3 reads CAWDPGLVLHGELFF. The CDR3 nucleotides are TGTGCCTGGGATCCGGGACTAGTCCTCCACGGGGAGCTGTTTTTT.

This clone was found once. This chain links TRBV7-3 with TRBJ2-2; TRBD2 agrees at 7 bases. Germline V gene lookup returns CDR1 SGHTA and CDR2 FQGTGA. The V and J ends lost 3 bases and 5 bases, in that order; junction bases with no gene match: 9. The CDR3 is 16 residues long. DNA for the CDR3: TGTGCCAGCAGCTTCTTAGGCGGGAGTGCTACCGGGGAGCTGTTTTTT. It specifies CASSFLGGSATGELFF.

The chain carries TRBV19 and TRBJ2-2; the D gene is possibly TRBD1 (5 bases). V was cut by 5 bases and J by 6 bases, with 10 bases left in between. The CDR3 totals 13 residues. The germline V gene encodes CDR1 LNHDA and CDR2 SQIVND (reference sequence). The CDR3 bases are TGTGCCAGTAGTCGACAGAGCCCCGGGGAGCTGTTTTTT. Encoded protein: CASSRQSPGELFF.

CDR3 DNA sequence: TGTGCCAGCAGTTTCAGCCTAGGGGTCTCCTACGAGCAGTACTTC. Translation: CASSFSLGVSYEQYF. The chain joins TRBV27 to TRBJ2-7; weak D call: TRBD1 (5 bases). This CDR3 contains 15 residues. Germline values: CDR1 MNHEY, CDR2 SMNVEV (reference sequence). V dropped 3 bases and J dropped 0 bases, with 12 bases sitting between them.

The rearrangement links TRBV2 to TRBJ2-1; D perhaps matches TRBD1 (6 bases). Germline-derived CDR1 and CDR2 are SNHLY and FYNNEI. V lost 4 bases to trimming and J lost 1 base, with 8 bases between them. CDR3 length: 14 residues. CDR3 protein: CASSGDTSYNEQFF. In DNA, the CDR3 is TGTGCCAGCAGTGGGGACACTTCCTACAATGAGCAGTTCTTC.

The chain is built from TRBV3-1 (or the pseudogene TRBV3-2) and TRBJ2-1; D not certain. The CDR3 extends over 15 amino acids. Germline lookup yields CDR1 LGHDT and CDR2 YNNKEL (reference sequence). Trimming removed 0 bases at V and 6 bases at J, with 12 bases between. The CDR3 coding sequence is TGTGCCAGCAGCCAAGATGGCTCTTCCAGCAATGAGCAGTTCTTC. Its translation is CASSQDGSSSNEQFF.

The chain has TRBV7-9 and TRBJ2-5; 8 bases agree with TRBD2. TRBJ2-7 explains the end of the DNA better; the J call may be wrong. Germline V gives CDR1 SEHNR, CDR2 FQNEAQ (reference sequence). The CDR3 extends over 17 amino acids. CDR3 DNA: TGTGCCAGCAGCTTACAGGGGACTAGTCTCGACTTCTACGAGCAGTACTTC. Translating gives CASSLQGTSLDFYEQYF.

The chain employs TRBV30 and TRBJ2-5; TRBD2 agrees at 13 bases. This CDR3 spans 16 amino acids. V lost 3 bases and J lost 5; bases outside the gene matches: 9. The V gene's germline CDR1 is GTSNPN and CDR2 SVGIG (reference sequence). The CDR3 loop reads CAWSGGTSGVGETQYF. CDR3 in DNA: TGTGCCTGGAGCGGGGGGACTAGCGGGGTAGGGGAGACCCAGTACTTC.

This chain joins TRBV11-2 and TRBJ2-5; no definite D call. CDR3 length equals 12 residues. Germline V gene lookup returns CDR1 SGHAT and CDR2 FQNNGV. V lost 1 base to trimming and J lost 4 bases, with 4 bases between them. The CDR3 DNA sequence: TGTGCCAGCAGCTTAGCTCTAGAGACCCAGTACTTC. It yields the protein CASSLALETQYF.

The chain combines TRBV19 with TRBJ1-2; D remains unclear. The CDR3 runs to 12 residues. V lost 3 bases and J lost 8, with 10 bases in between. Germline V CDR1 and CDR2: LNHDA, SQIVND (reference sequence). The CDR3 reads CASSMTPGGYTF. The CDR3 coding sequence is TGTGCCAGTAGTATGACTCCGGGAGGCTACACCTTC.